The 20 T cell receptor beta chains listed next were all sequenced from one sample in a study of shared clonotypes between healthy human individuals. The data were produced by immunoSEQ multiplex PCR, yet TCRdb's version contains in-frame clones alone and is incomplete. The sample shows over 400,000 clones, around 85% of them seen only once. The material sequenced was PBMCs. All receptors come from a woman aged 35 to 49 in good health. Some clones in this sample may be carry-over from other donors' samples.

There are many counts of this clone. The gene calls are TRBV21-1 and TRBJ1-3; no DNA check was done on the table's D call, TRBD1. TRBV21-1 is classified as a pseudogene. The CDR3 consists of 16 residues. The CDR3 bases are TGTGCCAGCAGCGAATACAGGGGAGGCTCTGGAAACACCATATATTTT. This codes for CASSEYRGGSGNTIYF.

V usage is TRBV14 and J usage is TRBJ1-3; no firm D call. Germline-derived CDR1 and CDR2 are SGHDN and FVKESK. Trimming left V 4 bases short and J 0 bases short, with 10 bases between. This CDR3 contains 15 residues. As DNA, the CDR3 is TGTGCCAGCAGCCGGCAGTCAAGCTCTGGAAACACCATATATTTT. This sequence encodes CASSRQSSSGNTIYF. The complete variable domain, with remaining parts taken from reference TRBV14 and TRBJ1-3, reads EAGVTQFPSHSVIEKGQTVTLRCDPISGHDNLYWYRRVMGKEIKFLLHFVKESKQDESGMPNNRFLAERTGGTYSTLKVQPAELEDSGVYFCASSRQSSSGNTIYFGEGSWLTVV.

V gene TRBV18 combines with J gene TRBJ2-7, with 9 nucleotides matching TRBD1. The CDR3 is made up of 15 amino acids. Losses at the gene ends were 6 bases for V and 1 base for J; bases not matched to a gene: 7. CDR1 and CDR2 (germline): KGHSH, LQKENI. DNA for the CDR3: TGTGCCAGCTCTCGAACAGGGGGCGCGTCCTACGAGCAGTACTTC. Protein product: CASSRTGGASYEQYF.

The rearrangement uses TRBV5-1 and TRBJ2-7; D remains ambiguous. The germline V gene encodes CDR1 SGHRS and CDR2 YFSETQ. The CDR3 is 14 residues long. Trimming took 1 base from V and 3 from J, leaving 11 bases between them. CDR3 coding DNA: TGCGCCAGCAGCTTGTTCAGAGGAAACTACGAGCAGTACTTC. Translated, it gives CASSLFRGNYEQYF.

The chain combines TRBV7-2 with TRBJ2-5; D unclear. This CDR3 spans 14 amino acids. CDR1 and CDR2 (germline): SGHTA, FQGNSA. Trimming stripped 1 base from V and 7 bases from J, with 13 bases between. The CDR3: CASSLEAYWGTQYF. CDR3 in DNA: TGTGCCAGCAGCTTAGAGGCCTACTGGGGGACCCAGTACTTC.

The chain is built from TRBV6-7 and TRBJ2-7; 9 nucleotides line up with TRBD2. TRBV6-7 is identified as an open reading frame with a role that is uncertain. V lost 0 bases, J lost 3 bases, and 6 bases stayed unmatched. The CDR3 loop spans 16 amino acids. CDR3 DNA sequence: TGTGCCAGCAGTTACTCGGTTTGCGGGAGGGGCTACGAGCAGTACTTC. Translating it yields CASSYSVCGRGYEQYF.

This rearrangement joins TRBV6-1 to TRBJ2-5; maybe TRBD2 (5 bases). V gave up 5 bases and J gave up 3 bases, with 10 bases separating them. The CDR3 contains 13 residues. Germline V lookup: CDR1 MNHNS, CDR2 SASEGT. CDR3 amino acids: CASSYAGEETQYF. CDR3 DNA sequence: TGTGCCAGCAGTTATGCCGGGGAAGAGACCCAGTACTTC.

This clone has just one count. One base separates it from a far larger clone, so it is likely a read error. The sample carries other DNA sequences with the same CDR3. This chain joins TRBV2 and TRBJ1-1; possible D gene TRBD1, 5 bases. Germline V gives CDR1 SNHLY, CDR2 FYNNEI. With 4 bases removed from V and 4 bases from J, the gap between germline ends came to 16 bases. The CDR3 length is 15 residues. CDR3 sequence reads: CASSVTVGGGTEAFF. As DNA, the CDR3 is TGTGCCAGCAGTGTTACGGTTGGGGGTGGCACTGAAGCTTTCTTT. The full variable domain, in which reference TRBV2 and TRBJ1-1 provide the parts outside the CDR3, is EPEVTQTPSHQVTQMGQEVILRCVPISNHLYFYWYRQILGQKVEFLVSFYNNEISEKSEIFDDQFSVERPDGSNFTLKIRSTKLEDSAMYFCASSVTVGGGTEAFFGQGTRLTVV.

This clone was recorded a few times. The chain employs TRBV19 and TRBJ2-5; TRBD2 matches 7 bases. TRBJ2-7 matches the DNA end more closely, so the J call is doubtful. The CDR3 is made up of 14 amino acids. The V gene's germline CDR1 is LNHDA and CDR2 SQIVND (reference sequence). The CDR3 DNA reads TGTGCCAGTAGTATGGCTAGCGGCTCCTACGAGCAGTACTTC. Amino acid sequence: CASSMASGSYEQYF.

The V and J genes are TRBV30 and TRBJ2-2, with D perhaps matching TRBD1 (5 bases). The germline V and J ends were trimmed by 4 bases and 4 bases, with 7 bases remaining between them. The CDR3 is 12 amino acids. The germline V gene has CDR1 GTSNPN and CDR2 SVGIG (reference sequence). The CDR3 DNA follows: TGTGCCTGGACAGGGTTCACCGGGGAGCTGTTTTTT. It codes for CAWTGFTGELFF.

CDR3 sequence: CATLRGGSGETQYF. CDR3 DNA: TGTGCCACTCTTAGGGGAGGAAGTGGAGAGACCCAGTACTTC. The V call is TRBV6-6, the J call TRBJ2-5; D possibly corresponds to TRBD2 (6 bases). Germline CDR1 and CDR2: MNHNY and SVGAGI (reference sequence). With 10 bases removed from V and 4 bases from J, the gap between germline ends came to 19 bases. The CDR3 runs to 14 residues.

This rearrangement joins TRBV28 to TRBJ2-3; 11 positions match TRBD1. The germline V gene encodes CDR1 MDHEN and CDR2 SYDVKM. The V and J ends lost 6 bases and 2 bases, in that order; junction bases with no gene match: 7. The CDR3 sequence is 16 residues long. CDR3 sequence: CASRRGTGGFTDTQYF. The CDR3 bases are TGTGCCAGCAGGCGAGGGACAGGGGGATTCACAGATACGCAGTATTTT.

The J gene is TRBJ2-1, the V gene TRBV20-1; no definite D call. The CDR3 loop spans 11 amino acids. V was trimmed by 3 bases and J by 4 bases, leaving 4 bases between them. CDR1 and CDR2 from the germline V gene are DFQATT and SNEGSKA (reference sequence). Written as DNA, the CDR3 is TGCAGTGCTAGTAGTTACAATGAGCAGTTCTTC. It is translated as CSASSYNEQFF.

The V call is TRBV11-1, the J call TRBJ2-5; a possible D gene is TRBD1 (6 bases). Between the trimmed V and J ends, which lost 2 bases and 5 bases, there was a span of 18 bases. The CDR3 spans 16 residues. Germline values: CDR1 SGHAT, CDR2 FQDESV (reference sequence). In DNA form, the CDR3 reads TGTGCCAGCAGCTTAATTGTTAACAGGGTGAACGAGACCCAGTACTTC. This gives the protein CASSLIVNRVNETQYF.

Regarding this clone: This may arise from a read error, as a much more abundant clone is one base away. J is TRBJ2-3 and V is TRBV11-3; no clear D. This CDR3 contains 12 residues. CDR1 and CDR2 from the germline V gene are SGHNT and YENEEA. V lost 4 bases and J 0 bases, leaving 2 bases between the germline ends. CDR3 region: CASSYSTDTQYF. The CDR3 nucleotides are TGTGCCAGCAGCTACAGCACAGATACGCAGTATTTT.

This chain links TRBV4-2 with TRBJ1-3, with D possibly being TRBD1 (6 bases). Trimming took off 1 base at V and 3 bases at J, with 13 bases between the two ends. The CDR3 totals 16 residues. Germline CDR1 reads LGHNA; CDR2 reads YNFKEQ. The CDR3 here is CASSQVGGADGNTIYF. CDR3 DNA sequence: TGTGCCAGCAGCCAAGTTGGGGGGGCTGATGGAAACACCATATATTTT.

The chain joins TRBV12-5 to TRBJ2-1, with a weak D call TRBD2 (5 bases). From germline, CDR1 is LGHNT and CDR2 FRNRAP. V was pared by 1 base and J by 6 bases, with 10 bases between. This CDR3 comprises 14 residues. Here the CDR3 DNA reads TGTGCTAGTGGTTTGGAACTAGTTAGCAATGAGCAGTTCTTC. Its protein product is CASGLELVSNEQFF. Filled out from reference TRBV12-5 and TRBJ2-1, the complete variable domain reads DARVTQTPRHKVTEMGQEVTMRCQPILGHNTVFWYRQTMMQGLELLAYFRNRAPLDDSGMPKDRFSAEMPDATLATLKIQPSEPRDSAVYFCASGLELVSNEQFFGPGTRLTVL.

A note on this clone: A single base is all that separates this from a far larger clone, so a read error is likely. The chain has TRBV30 and TRBJ2-7, with D possibly matching TRBD2 (6 bases). Germline CDR1 reads GTSNPN; CDR2 reads SVGIG (reference sequence). CDR3 length equals 10 residues. The DNA of the CDR3 is TGTGTCTTTGGGGGGTTCGAGCAGTACTTC. It codes for CVFGGFEQYF.

This clone was recorded once. For the CDR3, the DNA is TGTGCCAGCAGCTTGAAAACTAGCTCCTACAATGAGCAGTTCTTC. Protein: CASSLKTSSYNEQFF. The chain recombines TRBV5-6 with TRBJ2-1; possible D gene TRBD2, 5 bases. Germline V gene sequence: CDR1 SGHDT, CDR2 YYEEEE. The CDR3 covers 15 residues. V dropped 1 base and J dropped 0 bases, with 8 bases sitting between them.

This rearrangement joins TRBV5-8 to TRBJ2-2; 7 nucleotides align to TRBD1. The CDR3 runs to 15 residues. After removal of 0 bases from V and 4 bases from J, the junction contained 3 bases not matched to a gene. Germline V gene data show CDR1 as SGHTS and CDR2 as YDEGEE. The CDR3, as DNA: TGTGCCAGCAGCTTGGGACAGGGTGGCACCGGGGAGCTGTTTTTT. This encodes CASSLGQGGTGELFF.